The entry that follows covers one T cell receptor beta chain sequence. V shed 5 bases and J shed 4 bases, with 12 bases lying between them. Germline V gene lookup returns CDR1 DFQATT and CDR2 SNEGSKA (reference sequence). This CDR3 spans 13 amino acids. The entry originates in a study of patients and donors after allogeneic stem cell transplantation. Each CDR3 protein is one row after TCRdb ran MiXCR on the RT-PCR reads. The sample lists some 960,000 distinct CDR3 sequences, 15% to 20% occurring once. V and J are TRBV20-1 and TRBJ2-4, with D hard to call. The TCR sequence derives from a human donor who was either an allogeneic HSCT recipient or a stem cell or donor lymphocyte infusion donor (not recorded which). It is not recorded whose cells these are; they may come from a transplant donor. Sequencing was done on a sample of blood, either unsorted or a sorted T cell fraction (not recorded which). The CDR3 sequence: CSAVWTAKNIQYF. In DNA, the CDR3 is TGCAGTGCTGTCTGGACGGCGAAAAACATTCAGTACTTC.